This T cell receptor (beta chain) originates from a study of OX40 agonist ivuxolimab in advanced cancers. About the research overall: The study treated patients with ivuxolimab, an agonistic anti-OX40 (CD134) antibody. Earlier anti-PD-1, anti-PD-L1 or anti-CTLA-4 therapy was permitted; less than 50% had received some.

The method was immunoSEQ multiplex PCR; TCRdb's version includes in-frame clones alone and lacks a portion of them. The profile shows some 50,000 clones, 75% to 85% of them singletons. The study's findings and limits: Some nonresponders additionally presented with little normalized T-cell clonal expansion.

As to this clone: Its antigen is unknown.

The V and J ends lost 0 bases and 4 bases respectively, with 5 bases between them. Germline lookup yields CDR1 SGDLS and CDR2 YYNGEE. The CDR3 contains 14 residues. This clonotype originated in an adult with an advanced solid tumor such as melanoma, head and neck, liver or kidney cancer. V usage is TRBV9 and J usage is TRBJ1-6; no reliable D call. Sequencing used CD4+ or CD8+ T cells sorted from blood, obtained in a trial of the OX40 agonist ivuxolimab. CDR3 DNA sequence: TGTGCCAGCAGCGTAGGAGTTTATAATTCACCCCTCCACTTT. Amino acid sequence: CASSVGVYNSPLHF.